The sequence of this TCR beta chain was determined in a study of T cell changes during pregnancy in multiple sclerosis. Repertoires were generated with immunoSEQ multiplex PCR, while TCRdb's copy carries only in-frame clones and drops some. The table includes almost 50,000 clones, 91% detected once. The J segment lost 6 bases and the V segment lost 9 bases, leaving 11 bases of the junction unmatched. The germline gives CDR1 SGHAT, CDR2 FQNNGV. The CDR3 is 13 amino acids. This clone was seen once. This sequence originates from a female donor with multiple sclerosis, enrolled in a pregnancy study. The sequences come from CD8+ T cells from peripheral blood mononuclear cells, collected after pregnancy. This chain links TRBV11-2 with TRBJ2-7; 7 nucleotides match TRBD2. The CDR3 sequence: CASGEGPRFEQYF. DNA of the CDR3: TGTGCCAGTGGGGAGGGCCCCCGCTTCGAGCAGTACTTC.